A single T cell receptor beta chain is shown here with its context. Its antigen is currently unknown. From germline, CDR1 is SGHRS and CDR2 YFSETQ. V was shortened by 3 bases and J by 0 bases, with 10 bases between the two germline ends. The CDR3 has 14 amino acids. Assay used: immunoSEQ multiplex PCR; TCRdb lists only in-frame clones, some missing. The table shows about 120,000 clones, with around 87% occurring only once. The data originate from a study of T cell responses to AZD1222 COVID-19 vaccine. Whole-study findings and limits: The sample set comprised mostly white British donors with more females, and clonal diversity was possibly underestimated. Spike-specific TCR breadth and depth rose after two AZD1222 doses. Repertoires were collected only later (after the peak T cell response had occurred).

The receptor was derived from an adult in good health. The chain recombines TRBV5-1 with TRBJ2-7; no firm D call. This material consisted of peripheral blood, taken on day 0 of AZD1222 vaccination. This chain's CDR3 is CASSYSINSYEQYF. CDR3 in DNA: TGCGCCAGCAGCTACAGCATAAACTCCTACGAGCAGTACTTC.